This record concerns one T cell receptor (beta chain) sequence. The record originates from a study of cytomegalovirus exposure and HLA in healthy donors. The PCR used 60 Vbeta and 13 Jbeta primers. Profiling relied on immunoSEQ multiplex PCR, and the TCRdb table lists in-frame clones only, not all of them. Of 35,000 to 55,000 clones in the sample, roughly 80% were seen once. The germline CDR1 and CDR2 sequences are LGHNA and YNFKEQ. The CDR3 length is 14 residues. V gave up 5 bases and J gave up 2 bases, with 12 bases separating them. The V gene is TRBV4-2, the J gene TRBJ1-1; D possibly corresponds to TRBD1 (5 bases). Input material: PBMCs. This sequence originates from a man younger than 40 in good health and CMV-seronegative. As DNA, the CDR3 is TGTGCCAGCAGCGTCAGGGAGGGAAACACTGAAGCTTTCTTT. It yields the protein CASSVREGNTEAFF.